A single T cell receptor (beta chain) is shown here with its context. Antigen specificity is unknown. Read sequence stops 3 residues before the CDR3 end, and the germline J gene provides the missing end. The entry originates in a study of T cells in women clearing cervical HPV infection. The CDR3 contains 15 residues. Data came from immunoSEQ multiplex PCR; TCRdb stores just in-frame clones and leaves some out. With 25,000 to 35,000 clones in the sample, the ten largest clones hold 15% to 20%. Broader study findings: A classifier using richness and V gene abundances reached an AUC of around 0.83.

Specimen: blood buffy coat. The rearrangement joins TRBV23-1 to TRBJ2-2; D is unclear. TRBV23-1 is filed as an ORF, its function uncertain. The sequence was obtained from a woman aged 18-70 years with a cervical HPV16 infection that either progressed to CIN3+ or cleared (not recorded which). The CDR3 bases that were read are TGCGCCAGCAGTCAATGTGGAGCAACTAATGAAAAG. It translates to CASSQCGATNEK. The CDR3 in full is CASSQCGATNEKLFF.